This T cell receptor beta chain emerged from a study of T cell repertoires in cytomegalovirus infection (dated by TCRdb to between 2018 and 2021). For context, the study as a whole: Alongside well-studied HLA-B-restricted epitopes, the peptide stimulations were aimed at recently identified HLA-C-restricted CMV epitopes, whose presentation resists viral immunomodulation. Donor HLA type was relevant to the analysis, as public TCR beta signatures indicated carriage of CMV infection together with the matching HLA type. Beyond this particular receptor, the publication reports: The ex vivo response was dominated by HLA-C-restricted CMV-specific TCR beta clonotypes, which also provided the single most frequent clonotype in two of eight donors. Cumulative frequency of public TCR beta family members discriminated carriers of CMV infection plus the relevant HLA type in this cohort and an independent 352-donor cohort.

Regarding this clonotype: Its antigen remains undetermined. No quality values exist for individual bases; no much larger clone is one base distant.

The run used an Illumina HiSeq 1500. In TCRdb, the public reads were trimmed at Q25 with fastp and aligned with MiXCR, with productive beta chains retained. Every CDR3 protein is listed once, alongside the most common genes and DNA of its rows. This sample has approximately 100,000 distinct CDR3 sequences in its table, and under 55% of those were observed once. The leading ten clones occupy approximately 69% of the sample. The treatment or condition label, read with the paper, signifies: in vitro stimulation with specific CMV peptide epitopes to enrich CMV-specific T cells. There are 14 amino acids in the CDR3, from cysteine to phenylalanine inclusive. The kept DNA is CDR3 alone, 42 bases in frame from the first base. V is cut by 4 bases and J by 10 bases, and the space between the germline ends is 14 bases. Sequences SGHVS (CDR1) and FNYEAQ (CDR2) are obtained from the germline V gene.

The rearrangement combines TRBV7-6 with TRBJ1-6; the best D guess is TRBD1, with 6 bases matching. The TCR comes from a human donor in good health (CMV status not recorded). Some clones in this sample may be carry-over from other donors' samples. The starting material was CD8+ T cells from cultured PBMCs, obtained from culture after CMV antigen stimulation. The CDR3 has the sequence CASSYSGVRSPLHF. The sequence in DNA is TGTGCCAGCAGCTACTCAGGGGTGCGATCACCCCTCCACTTT.